This TCR beta chain was identified in a study of shared clonotypes between healthy human individuals. As handled by the study authors: Without quality scores, immunoSEQ junctional reads could not be filtered like full-length reads. Generated by immunoSEQ multiplex PCR, the TCRdb table keeps only in-frame clones and is missing some. V and J calls and clone size are those listed in that table; D and trimming were worked out from the DNA. There are about 680,000 clones in the sample; roughly nine tenths occur only once, and about 24% lies in the top ten. The CDR3 loop spans 14 amino acids. Trimming shortened V by 1 base and J by 4 bases, and 10 bases separated the two germline ends. The V gene's germline CDR1 is LNHNV and CDR2 YYDKDF (reference sequence). CD45RO-negative, CCR7-positively selected cells formed the naive CD8 fraction, excluding terminally differentiated effector memory CD45RA+ cells. Notes on this clone: Its antigen is not identified.

Study-level findings and limits: Generation probability values for non-shared clonotypes were lower than those for clonotypes shared by all four donors. Sequencing of the sorted subsets was shown by rarefaction to be incomplete despite large depth.

This chain links TRBV15 with TRBJ1-1; possibly TRBD1 for D (6 bases). The source of this sequence is a man aged 25-45 years in good health. Sequenced input: naive CD8+ T cells sorted from blood. CDR3 in amino acids: CATSRATGPTEAFF. CDR3 nucleotides: TGTGCCACCAGCAGAGCGACAGGACCCACTGAAGCTTTCTTT. Full variable domain (outside the CDR3, taken from reference TRBV15 and TRBJ1-1): DAMVIQNPRYQVTQFGKPVTLSCSQTLNHNVMYWYQQKSSQAPKLLFHYYDKDFNNEADTPDNFQSRRPNTSFCFLDIRSPGLGDTAMYLCATSRATGPTEAFFGQGTRLTVV.